This T cell receptor beta chain is drawn from a study of blood T cell repertoires in COVID-19. Across the study: The cDNA or gDNA used as material had been derived from T cells, B-cell-depleted T cells, or PBMCs.

Profiling relied on immunoSEQ multiplex PCR, and the TCRdb table lists in-frame clones only, not all of them. Of fewer than 300,000 clones listed, about four fifths are singletons. The study drew participants aged about 18 to 89 years from 20 to 30 US areas. Assignment of participants to cohorts was predicated upon participant-reported clinical history. Someone with COVID-19 had been met by exposed participants within 2 weeks before study entry. The CDR3 is 15 amino acids. The V and J ends lost 0 bases and 6 bases, in that order; junction bases with no gene match: 6. Germline values: CDR1 SGHRS, CDR2 YFSETQ.

The sequencing sample was made of PBMCs or T cells enriched from blood (not recorded which). V usage is TRBV5-1 and J usage is TRBJ2-1; TRBD2 agrees at 7 bases. This clonotype originated in a man aged 40-49 years who had been exposed to COVID-19. This CDR3 reads CASSLEGGRLNEQFF. The CDR3 coding sequence is TGCGCCAGCAGCTTGGAGGGCGGGAGACTCAATGAGCAGTTCTTC.